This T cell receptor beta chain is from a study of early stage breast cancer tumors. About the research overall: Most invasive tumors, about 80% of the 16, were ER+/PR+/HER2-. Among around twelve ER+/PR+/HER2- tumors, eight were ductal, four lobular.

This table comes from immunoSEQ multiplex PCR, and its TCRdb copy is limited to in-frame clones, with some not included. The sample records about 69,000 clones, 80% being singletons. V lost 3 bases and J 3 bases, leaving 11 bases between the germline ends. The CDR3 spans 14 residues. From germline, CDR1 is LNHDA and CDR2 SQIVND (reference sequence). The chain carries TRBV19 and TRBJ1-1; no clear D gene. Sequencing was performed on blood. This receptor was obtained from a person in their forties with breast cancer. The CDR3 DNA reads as TGTGCCAGTAGTATCGTGCGGGTGGACACTGAAGCTTTCTTT. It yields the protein CASSIVRVDTEAFF.